This TCR beta chain was sequenced for a study of T cell repertoires in cytomegalovirus infection (dated by TCRdb to between 2018 and 2020). Regarding the complete study: Because public TCR beta signatures pointed to carriage of CMV infection together with the matching HLA type, the HLA type of each donor mattered for the analysis.

This clonotype was observed at least ten times. Its antigen has not been determined. No qualities accompany the bases; no much larger clone lies one base away. Based on the germline V gene, the CDR1 and CDR2 sequences are MNHEY and SVGEGT. Between the V and J ends, shortened by 6 bases and 1 base respectively, the junction contains 10 bases. From the cysteine up to the phenylalanine, the CDR3 has a length of 14 residues. The retained sequence is limited to the CDR3, 42 bases, with the frame set at the first base. Overall results and qualifications from the work: The ex vivo response was dominated by HLA-C-restricted CMV-specific TCR beta clonotypes, and the single most frequent clonotype in two of eight donors was supplied by these HLA-C-restricted clonotypes. In both this cohort and an independent 352-donor cohort, the cumulative frequency of public TCR beta family members distinguished carriers of CMV infection plus the relevant HLA type.

This sample was sequenced with an Illumina HiSeq 1500. The raw public data were reprocessed by TCRdb itself: fastp quality trimming at Q25, MiXCR clonotype calling, in-frame beta chains only. Rows are combined by CDR3 protein, so each entry shows the most common genes and DNA. The sample table holds over 300,000 distinct CDR3 sequences, of which about 17% were seen once. The top ten constitute around 12% of the sample. This TCR derives from a human donor in good health (CMV status not recorded). Some clones in this sample may be carry-over from other donors' samples. This chain joins TRBV6-2 or TRBV6-3 to TRBJ1-5; a tentative D match to TRBD1 spans 5 bases. Sequenced input: PBMCs. The DNA is as follows: TGTGCCAGCAGCCGCCGGGACAGCAATCAGCCCCAGCATTTT. It encodes CASSRRDSNQPQHF.